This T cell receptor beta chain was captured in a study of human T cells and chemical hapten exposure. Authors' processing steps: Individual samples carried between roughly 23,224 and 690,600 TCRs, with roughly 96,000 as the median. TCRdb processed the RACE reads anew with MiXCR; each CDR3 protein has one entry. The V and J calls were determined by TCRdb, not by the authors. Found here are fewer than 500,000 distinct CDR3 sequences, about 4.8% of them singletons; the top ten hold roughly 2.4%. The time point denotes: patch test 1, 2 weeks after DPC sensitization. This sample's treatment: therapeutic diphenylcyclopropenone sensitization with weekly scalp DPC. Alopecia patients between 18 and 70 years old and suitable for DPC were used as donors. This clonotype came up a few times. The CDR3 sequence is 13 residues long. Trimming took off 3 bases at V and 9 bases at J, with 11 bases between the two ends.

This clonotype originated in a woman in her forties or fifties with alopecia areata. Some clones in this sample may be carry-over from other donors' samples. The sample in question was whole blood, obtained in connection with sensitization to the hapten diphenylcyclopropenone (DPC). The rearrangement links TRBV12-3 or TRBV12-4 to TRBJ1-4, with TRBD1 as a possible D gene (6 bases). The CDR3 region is CASSLRQAQKLFF. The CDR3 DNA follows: TGTGCCAGCAGTTTGAGACAGGCCCAAAAACTGTTTTTT.